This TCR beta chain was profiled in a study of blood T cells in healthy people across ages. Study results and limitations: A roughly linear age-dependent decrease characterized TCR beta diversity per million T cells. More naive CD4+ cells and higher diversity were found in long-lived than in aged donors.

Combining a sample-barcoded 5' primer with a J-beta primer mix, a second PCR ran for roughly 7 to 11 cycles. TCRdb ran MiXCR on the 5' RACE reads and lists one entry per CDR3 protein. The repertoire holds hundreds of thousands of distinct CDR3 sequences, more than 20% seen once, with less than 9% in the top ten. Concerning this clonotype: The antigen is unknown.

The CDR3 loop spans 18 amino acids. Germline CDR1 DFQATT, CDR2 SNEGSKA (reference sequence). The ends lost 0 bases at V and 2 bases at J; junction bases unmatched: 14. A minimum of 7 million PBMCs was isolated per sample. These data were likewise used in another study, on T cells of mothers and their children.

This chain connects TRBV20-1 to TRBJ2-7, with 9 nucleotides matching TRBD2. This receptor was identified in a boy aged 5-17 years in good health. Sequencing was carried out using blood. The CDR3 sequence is CSARDQGIAGDAAYEQYF. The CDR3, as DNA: TGCAGTGCTAGAGATCAGGGGATAGCGGGAGATGCCGCCTACGAGCAGTACTTC.